The 27 T cell receptor beta chains in this list originate from one sample, sequenced in a study of OX40 agonist ivuxolimab in advanced cancers. Only in-frame clones appear in the TCRdb table, and some are missing; sequencing was by immunoSEQ multiplex PCR. This sample has tens of thousands of clones, with approximately 89% found just once. The material sequenced was CD4+ or CD8+ T cells sorted from blood, taken in a trial of the OX40 agonist ivuxolimab. The source of these receptors is an adult with an advanced solid tumor such as melanoma, head and neck, liver or kidney cancer.

V and J are TRBV11-2 and TRBJ1-1; TRBD1 is a possible D gene (5 bases). This CDR3 region has 12 residues. V was clipped by 5 bases and J by 11 bases, with 15 bases between them. Germline CDR1 SGHAT, CDR2 FQNNGV. The CDR3 region is CASSPGIRGAFF. In DNA, the CDR3 is TGTGCCAGCAGCCCCGGGATACGGGGGGCTTTCTTT.

The chain combines TRBV29-1 with TRBJ1-4; possible D gene TRBD1, 6 bases. The germline V gene has CDR1 SQVTM and CDR2 ANQGSEA. The CDR3 length is 14 residues. Trimming removed 4 bases from V and 8 bases from J, with 17 bases in between. The CDR3 loop is CSVVGGGVGEKLFF. DNA for the CDR3: TGCAGCGTTGTTGGGGGCGGGGTAGGCGAAAAACTGTTTTTT.

The chain couples TRBV7-9 to TRBJ1-5; unclear D gene. V lost 2 bases, J lost 6 bases, and 8 bases lay in between. Germline values: CDR1 SEHNR, CDR2 FQNEAQ (reference sequence). The CDR3 loop spans 13 amino acids. DNA of the CDR3: TGTGCCAGCAGCTTAATTCGCGGTCAGCCCCAGCATTTT. Translating gives CASSLIRGQPQHF.

The gene calls are TRBV6-5 and TRBJ1-6; D is unresolved. Per the germline V gene, CDR1 is MNHEY and CDR2 is SVGAGI. V was cut by 2 bases and J by 7 bases, with 6 bases left in between. The CDR3 contains 13 residues. The CDR3 region is CASSYEWNSPLHF. The CDR3 nucleotides read TGTGCCAGCAGTTACGAGTGGAATTCACCCCTCCACTTT.

The chain recombines TRBV6-1 with TRBJ2-7, with 8 bases lining up with TRBD2. CDR1 MNHNS and CDR2 SASEGT come from the germline V gene. The V segment lost 1 base and the J segment 2 bases; nucleotides outside the gene matches: 4. This CDR3 spans 15 amino acids. CDR3 residues: CASSEELAAAYEQYF. The CDR3 region has the DNA TGTGCCAGCAGTGAAGAACTAGCGGCCGCCTACGAGCAGTACTTC.

This clone was detected only once. The chain carries TRBV28 and TRBJ2-1; D gene ambiguous. Germline V lookup: CDR1 MDHEN, CDR2 SYDVKM. The V end lost 6 bases, the J end lost 1 base, and 10 bases lay between the germline ends. The CDR3 extends over 14 amino acids. The CDR3 sequence is CASSPGASYNEQFF. In nucleotides, the CDR3 is TGTGCCAGCAGCCCCGGAGCGTCCTACAATGAGCAGTTCTTC.

CDR3 region: CASGGYGSGRTYNEQFF. The CDR3 bases are TGTGCCAGTGGGGGTTATGGTAGCGGGAGAACCTACAATGAGCAGTTCTTC. The gene calls are TRBV19 and TRBJ2-1; 9 nucleotides line up with TRBD2. V lost 8 bases, J lost 2 bases, and 13 bases stayed unmatched. The CDR3 has 17 amino acids. CDR1 and CDR2 from the germline V gene are LNHDA and SQIVND (reference sequence).

The genes are TRBV25-1 and TRBJ2-5, with 7 bases that match TRBD2. Germline assignment: CDR1 MGHDK and CDR2 SYGVNS. CDR3 size: 15 residues. The V segment lost 3 bases and the J segment 4 bases; nucleotides outside the gene matches: 8. CDR3 loop: CASSDRPGRGETQYF. The CDR3 DNA reads TGTGCCAGCAGTGACCGACCGGGGAGGGGAGAGACCCAGTACTTC.

The chain employs TRBV7-9 and TRBJ1-1, with a weak D call TRBD1 (5 bases). Deletions cut 5 bases from V and 4 bases from J, with 11 bases between. CDR1 SEHNR and CDR2 FQNEAQ come from the germline V gene (reference sequence). CDR3 size: 13 residues. Here the CDR3 reads CASSATGGTEAFF. The CDR3 bases are TGTGCCAGCAGCGCGACGGGGGGCACTGAAGCTTTCTTT.

The gene calls are TRBV30 and TRBJ1-2, with unresolved D. V shed 6 bases and J shed 2 bases, with 13 bases lying between them. Germline assignment: CDR1 GTSNPN and CDR2 SVGIG (reference sequence). This CDR3 is 13 amino acids long. CDR3 in amino acids: CACLSDGNYGYTF. The CDR3 DNA reads as TGTGCCTGCCTTTCGGACGGGAACTATGGCTACACCTTC.

The chain combines TRBV19 with TRBJ2-5; D gene unclear. The V and J ends lost 5 bases and 7 bases respectively, with 17 bases between them. Germline lookup yields CDR1 LNHDA and CDR2 SQIVND (reference sequence). The CDR3 covers 14 residues. CDR3 sequence (DNA): TGTGCCAGTAGTCCCTCGTTAGGATCCGGGACCCAGTACTTC. It is translated as CASSPSLGSGTQYF.

The V call is TRBV7-2, the J call TRBJ2-4; D remains unclear. Deletions cut 3 bases from V and 8 bases from J, with 5 bases between. The CDR3 runs to 11 residues. Germline V gene sequence: CDR1 SGHTA, CDR2 FQGNSA. Here the CDR3 DNA reads TGTGCCAGCAGCTTCCGAGACATTCAGTACTTC. Translating it yields CASSFRDIQYF.

V is TRBV6-1 and J is TRBJ2-1, with a weak D call TRBD1 (6 bases). This CDR3 is built from 13 residues. The V gene's germline CDR1 is MNHNS and CDR2 SASEGT. V was clipped by 7 bases and J by 9 bases, with 16 bases between them. The CDR3 coding sequence is TGTGCCAGCAAAAAGCCAGGGGCGGGTGAGCAGTTCTTC. Encoded protein: CASKKPGAGEQFF.

About this clone itself: The junction departs from germline at one end; a sequencing error may be responsible. This chain connects TRBV6-5 to TRBJ2-3, with TRBD1 as a possible D gene (6 bases). The CDR3 contains 13 residues. The germline gives CDR1 MNHEY, CDR2 SVGAGI. CDR3 nucleotide sequence: TGTGCCAGCAGCCCTCTACCTACAGGGTCCTTTTGTTTT. Its protein product is CASSPLPTGSFCF.

A single count supports this clone. The J gene is TRBJ2-5, the V gene TRBV19; the match to TRBD1 covers 8 bases. The CDR3 loop spans 14 amino acids. Germline trimming cut 9 bases from V and 0 bases from J; bases unmatched to any gene: 6. CDR1 is LNHDA, CDR2 SQIVND, per germline (reference sequence). The CDR3 loop is CASRGQGNQETQYF. Here the CDR3 DNA reads TGTGCCAGCCGAGGACAGGGAAACCAAGAGACCCAGTACTTC.

This clone has a single count. The chain links TRBV2 to TRBJ1-4, with D possibly being TRBD1 (6 bases). Germline V gene lookup returns CDR1 SNHLY and CDR2 FYNNEI. Trimming took off 6 bases at V and 3 bases at J, with 14 bases between the two ends. The CDR3 is made up of 15 amino acids. The CDR3 DNA follows: TGTGCCAGCAGCGGCAACAGGGTGGCTAATGAAAAACTGTTTTTT. It encodes CASSGNRVANEKLFF. The variable domain in full, with the rest retrieved from reference TRBV2 and TRBJ1-4, is EPEVTQTPSHQVTQMGQEVILRCVPISNHLYFYWYRQILGQKVEFLVSFYNNEISEKSEIFDDQFSVERPDGSNFTLKIRSTKLEDSAMYFCASSGNRVANEKLFFGSGTQLSVL.

The gene calls are TRBV29-1 and TRBJ1-2; D might be TRBD1 (5 bases). Germline V CDR1 and CDR2: SQVTM, ANQGSEA. The V gene lost 6 bases and the J gene lost 5 bases, with 13 bases spanning the gap. This CDR3 has 12 residues. The CDR3 loop reads CSVAQGGYGYTF. The CDR3, as DNA: TGCAGCGTCGCCCAGGGAGGGTATGGCTACACCTTC.

This rearrangement joins TRBV28 to TRBJ1-1; 9 bases are shared with TRBD1. The germline V gene encodes CDR1 MDHEN and CDR2 SYDVKM. There are 15 residues in the CDR3. After removal of 5 bases from V and 7 bases from J, the junction contained 11 bases not matched to a gene. CDR3 residues: CASSENTGGWVEAFF. The CDR3 nucleotides are TGTGCCAGCAGTGAAAACACAGGGGGCTGGGTTGAAGCTTTCTTT.

The rearrangement uses TRBV6-5 and TRBJ1-6; no reliable D call. This CDR3 has 15 amino acids. The germline V gene has CDR1 MNHEY and CDR2 SVGAGI. V was shortened by 0 bases and J by 8 bases, with 11 bases between the two germline ends. CDR3 sequence (DNA): TGTGCCAGCAGTTACTCGTTAAAGGGTGATTCACCCCTCCACTTT. It specifies CASSYSLKGDSPLHF.

This clone was seen just once. The V call is TRBV28, the J call TRBJ1-4; 10 bases line up with TRBD1. The CDR3 is 15 amino acids. The V gene's germline CDR1 is MDHEN and CDR2 SYDVKM. V was pared by 3 bases and J by 5 bases, with 3 bases of the junction left unmatched. CDR3 nucleotide sequence: TGTGCCAGCAGTTTGCCGGGACAGGGGAATGAAAAACTGTTTTTT. Translating gives CASSLPGQGNEKLFF.

In its sample, this clone was seen a few times. The chain links TRBV7-9 to TRBJ2-7; tentative D call: TRBD2 (5 bases). Trimming left V 5 bases short and J 6 bases short, with 11 bases between. Looked up from germline, CDR1 is SEHNR and CDR2 is FQNEAQ (reference sequence). This CDR3 has 12 residues. The CDR3 sequence is CASSHARGEQYF. The CDR3 nucleotides are TGTGCCAGCAGCCACGCCCGGGGCGAGCAGTACTTC.

The CDR3 region is CASLRDTRYEQYF. The CDR3 nucleotides are TGTGCCAGCCTCCGGGACACCCGCTACGAGCAGTACTTC. The gene calls are TRBV28 and TRBJ2-7, with a possible D match to TRBD1 (6 bases). V dropped 8 bases and J dropped 3 bases, with 14 bases sitting between them. The V gene's germline CDR1 is MDHEN and CDR2 SYDVKM. CDR3 length equals 13 residues.

The chain is built from TRBV6-1 and TRBJ2-5, with 9 bases fitting TRBD2. CDR3 length: 22 amino acids. V lost 2 bases, J lost 3 bases, and 25 bases stayed unmatched. Per germline, CDR1 MNHNS and CDR2 SASEGT. CDR3 bases: TGTGCCAGCAGTGAAAGATCCCCCAGGCCCCACCCCCAAGCGGGGGGAGAAGAGACCCAGTACTTC. This gives the protein CASSERSPRPHPQAGGEETQYF.

V and J are TRBV5-6 and TRBJ1-1; perhaps TRBD1 as D (5 bases). V lost 6 bases and J lost 3, with 24 bases in between. Germline CDR1 is SGHDT and CDR2 is YYEEEE. The CDR3 is made up of 17 amino acids. Here the CDR3 DNA reads TGTGCCAGCACTCCTATTCGCCCCTCCGGGGCCCACACTGAAGCTTTCTTT. This sequence encodes CASTPIRPSGAHTEAFF. Looking up the rest from reference TRBV5-6 and TRBJ1-1 gives the full variable domain: DAGVTQSPTHLIKTRGQQVTLRCSPKSGHDTVSWYQQALGQGPQFIFQYYEEEERQRGNFPDRFSGHQFPNYSSELNVNALLLGDSALYLCASTPIRPSGAHTEAFFGQGTRLTVV.

This sequence joins TRBV7-9 and TRBJ2-7; D is perhaps TRBD2 (5 bases). The germline gives CDR1 SEHNR, CDR2 FQNEAQ (reference sequence). The CDR3 covers 14 residues. The V end was cut by 1 base, the J end by 2 bases, with 9 bases between. As DNA, the CDR3 is TGTGCCAGCAGCTTAGGGGAGATTACCTACGAGCAGTACTTC. Its protein product is CASSLGEITYEQYF.

V is TRBV14 and J is TRBJ2-2, with 7 positions matching TRBD2. From germline, CDR1 is SGHDN and CDR2 FVKESK. CDR3 size: 17 residues. The junction had 9 bases not matched to a gene; V was cut back by 3 bases and J by 2 bases. This chain's CDR3 is CASSQVGLADNTGELFF. CDR3 nucleotide sequence: TGTGCCAGCAGCCAGGTTGGGCTAGCGGACAACACCGGGGAGCTGTTTTTT.

The chain combines TRBV30 with TRBJ2-2; D remains ambiguous. Germline V gives CDR1 GTSNPN, CDR2 SVGIG (reference sequence). The CDR3 totals 14 residues. Between the trimmed V and J ends, which lost 4 bases and 1 base, there was a span of 10 bases. CDR3 in DNA: TGTGCCTGGAAAGGTTGGGGGAACACCGGGGAGCTGTTTTTT. Translation: CAWKGWGNTGELFF.